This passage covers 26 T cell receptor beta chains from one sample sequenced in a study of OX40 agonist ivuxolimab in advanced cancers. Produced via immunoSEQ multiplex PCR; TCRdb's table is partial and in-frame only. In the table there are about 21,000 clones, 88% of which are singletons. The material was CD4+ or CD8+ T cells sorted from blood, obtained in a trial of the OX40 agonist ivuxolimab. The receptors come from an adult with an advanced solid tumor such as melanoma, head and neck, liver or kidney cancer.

Written as DNA, the CDR3 is TGTGCCAGCAGCCCCGGGACCGAGGATCAGCCCCAGCATTTT. It is translated as CASSPGTEDQPQHF. The chain employs TRBV9 and TRBJ1-5, with TRBD1 as a possible D gene (5 bases). The CDR3 has 14 amino acids. V dropped 4 bases and J dropped 5 bases, with 13 bases sitting between them. CDR1 and CDR2 (germline): SGDLS, YYNGEE. The entire variable domain, with the rest obtained from reference TRBV9 and TRBJ1-5, is as follows: DSGVTQTPKHLITATGQRVTLRCSPRSGDLSVYWYQQSLDQGLQFLIQYYNGEERAKGNILERFSAQQFPDLHSELNLSSLELGDSALYFCASSPGTEDQPQHFGDGTRLSIL.

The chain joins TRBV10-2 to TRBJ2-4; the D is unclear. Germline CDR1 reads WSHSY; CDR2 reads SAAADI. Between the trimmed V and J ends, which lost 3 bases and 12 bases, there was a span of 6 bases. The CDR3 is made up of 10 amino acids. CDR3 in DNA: TGCGCCAGCAGTGACATCCGTCAGTACTTC. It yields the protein CASSDIRQYF.

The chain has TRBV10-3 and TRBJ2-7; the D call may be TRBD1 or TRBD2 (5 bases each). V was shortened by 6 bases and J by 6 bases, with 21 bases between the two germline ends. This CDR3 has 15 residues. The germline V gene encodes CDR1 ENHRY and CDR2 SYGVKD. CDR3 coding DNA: TGTGCCATCAGGACCACCGGGACCGAGCTGGGCGAGCAGTACTTC. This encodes CAIRTTGTELGEQYF.

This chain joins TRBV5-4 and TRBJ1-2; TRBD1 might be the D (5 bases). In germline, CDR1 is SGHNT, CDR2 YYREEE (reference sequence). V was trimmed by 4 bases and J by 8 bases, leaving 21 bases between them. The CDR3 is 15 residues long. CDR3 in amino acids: CASSPLGEGLGGYTF. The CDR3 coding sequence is TGTGCCAGCAGCCCCCTAGGTGAGGGGCTGGGGGGCTACACCTTC. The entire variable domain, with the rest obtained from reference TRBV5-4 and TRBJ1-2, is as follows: ETGVTQSPTHLIKTRGQQVTLRCSSQSGHNTVSWYQQALGQGPQFIFQYYREEENGRGNFPPRFSGLQFPNYSSELNVNALELDDSALYLCASSPLGEGLGGYTFGSGTRLTVV.

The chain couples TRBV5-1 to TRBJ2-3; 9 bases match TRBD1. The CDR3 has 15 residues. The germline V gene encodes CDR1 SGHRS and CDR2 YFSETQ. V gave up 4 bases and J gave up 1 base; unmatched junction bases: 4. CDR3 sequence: CASSLRDRGTDTQYF. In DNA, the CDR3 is TGCGCCAGCAGCCTCCGGGACAGGGGCACAGATACGCAGTATTTT.

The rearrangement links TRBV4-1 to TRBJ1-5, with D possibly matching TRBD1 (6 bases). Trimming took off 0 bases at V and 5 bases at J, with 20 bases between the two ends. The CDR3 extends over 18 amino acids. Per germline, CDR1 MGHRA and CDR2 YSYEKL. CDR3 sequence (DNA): TGCGCCAGCAGCCAAGATCCCGGGGGGCAGGGGCGTTATCAGCCCCAGCATTTT. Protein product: CASSQDPGGQGRYQPQHF.

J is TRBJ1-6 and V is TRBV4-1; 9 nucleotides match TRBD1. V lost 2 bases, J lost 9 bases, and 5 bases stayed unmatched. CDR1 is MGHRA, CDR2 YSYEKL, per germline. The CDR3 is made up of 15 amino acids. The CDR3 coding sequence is TGCGCCAGCAGCCAACGGACAGGGGAGACTTCACCCCTCCACTTT. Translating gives CASSQRTGETSPLHF.

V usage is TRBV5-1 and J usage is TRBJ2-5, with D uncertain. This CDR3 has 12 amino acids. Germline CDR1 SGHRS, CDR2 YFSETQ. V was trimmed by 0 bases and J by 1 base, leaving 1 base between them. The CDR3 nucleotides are TGCGCCAGCAGCTTGGCCCAAGAGACCCAGTACTTC. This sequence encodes CASSLAQETQYF. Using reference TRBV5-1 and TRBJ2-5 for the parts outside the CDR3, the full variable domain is KAGVTQTPRYLIKTRGQQVTLSCSPISGHRSVSWYQQTPGQGLQFLFEYFSETQRNKGNFPGRFSGRQFSNSRSEMNVSTLELGDSALYLCASSLAQETQYFGPGTRLLVL.

The CDR3 reads CASSLAFMSYEQYF. The CDR3 nucleotides are TGTGCCAGCAGCTTAGCGTTTATGAGCTACGAGCAGTACTTC. The chain combines TRBV11-2 with TRBJ2-7, with unresolved D. Germline loops: CDR1 SGHAT, CDR2 FQNNGV. This CDR3 comprises 14 residues. V was shortened by 1 base and J by 3 bases, with 10 bases between the two germline ends. Full variable domain (outside the CDR3, taken from reference TRBV11-2 and TRBJ2-7): EAGVAQSPRYKIIEKRQSVAFWCNPISGHATLYWYQQILGQGPKLLIQFQNNGVVDDSQLPKDRFSAERLKGVDSTLKIQPAKLEDSAVYLCASSLAFMSYEQYFGPGTRLTVT.

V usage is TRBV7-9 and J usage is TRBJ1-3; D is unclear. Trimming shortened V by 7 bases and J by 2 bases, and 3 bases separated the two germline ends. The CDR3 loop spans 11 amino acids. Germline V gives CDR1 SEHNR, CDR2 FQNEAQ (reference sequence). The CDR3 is CASITGNTIYF. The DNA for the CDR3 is TGTGCCAGCATCACTGGAAACACCATATATTTT.

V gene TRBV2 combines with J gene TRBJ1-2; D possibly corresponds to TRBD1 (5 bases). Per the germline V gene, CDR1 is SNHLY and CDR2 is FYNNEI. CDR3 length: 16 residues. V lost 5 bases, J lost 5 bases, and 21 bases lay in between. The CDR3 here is CASSMTQGWGPYGYTF. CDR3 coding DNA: TGTGCCAGCAGTATGACTCAGGGATGGGGCCCTTATGGCTACACCTTC.

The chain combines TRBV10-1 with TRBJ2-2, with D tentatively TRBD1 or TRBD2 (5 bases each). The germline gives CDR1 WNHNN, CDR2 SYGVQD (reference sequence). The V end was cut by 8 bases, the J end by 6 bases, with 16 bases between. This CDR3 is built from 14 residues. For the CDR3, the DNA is TGCGCCAGCCAAATTGTGGTGGGGGCCGGGGAGCTGTTTTTT. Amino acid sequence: CASQIVVGAGELFF.

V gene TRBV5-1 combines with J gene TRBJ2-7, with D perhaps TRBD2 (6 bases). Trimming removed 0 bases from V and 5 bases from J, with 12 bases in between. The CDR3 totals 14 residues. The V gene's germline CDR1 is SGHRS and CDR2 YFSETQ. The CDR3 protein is CASSLAPGGHEQYF. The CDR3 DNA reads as TGCGCCAGCAGCTTGGCCCCAGGAGGGCACGAGCAGTACTTC.

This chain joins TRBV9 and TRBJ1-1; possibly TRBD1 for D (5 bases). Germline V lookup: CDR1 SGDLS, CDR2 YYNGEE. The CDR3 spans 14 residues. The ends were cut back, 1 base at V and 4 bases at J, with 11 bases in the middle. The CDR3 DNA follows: TGTGCCAGCAGCGTACGGGGCTGGGGCACTGAAGCTTTCTTT. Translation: CASSVRGWGTEAFF.

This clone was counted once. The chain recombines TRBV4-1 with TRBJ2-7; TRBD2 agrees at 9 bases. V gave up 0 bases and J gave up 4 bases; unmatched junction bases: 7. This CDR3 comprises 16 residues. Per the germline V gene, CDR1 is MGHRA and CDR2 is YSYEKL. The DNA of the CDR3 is TGCGCCAGCAGCCAAGATAGCAGCGGGGGGAGATACGAGCAGTACTTC. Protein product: CASSQDSSGGRYEQYF.

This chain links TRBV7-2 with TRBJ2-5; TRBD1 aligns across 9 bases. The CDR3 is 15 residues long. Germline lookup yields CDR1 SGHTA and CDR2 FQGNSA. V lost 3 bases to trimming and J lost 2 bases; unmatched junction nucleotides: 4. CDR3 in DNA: TGTGCCAGCAGCTTCCGGGACAGGGAACAAGAGACCCAGTACTTC. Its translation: CASSFRDREQETQYF.

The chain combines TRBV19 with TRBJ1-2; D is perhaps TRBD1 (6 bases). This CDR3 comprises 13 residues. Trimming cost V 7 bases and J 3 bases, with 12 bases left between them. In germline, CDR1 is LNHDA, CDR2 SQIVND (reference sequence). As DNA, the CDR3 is TGTGCCAGTAATCCCCGGACAGACTATGGCTACACCTTC. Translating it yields CASNPRTDYGYTF.

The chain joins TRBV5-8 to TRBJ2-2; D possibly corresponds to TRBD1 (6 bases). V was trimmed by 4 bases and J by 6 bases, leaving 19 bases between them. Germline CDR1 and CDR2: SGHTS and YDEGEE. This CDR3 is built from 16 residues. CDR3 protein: CASSLPTGRLAGELFF. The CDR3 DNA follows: TGTGCCAGCAGCCTACCGACAGGACGTCTTGCCGGGGAGCTGTTTTTT.

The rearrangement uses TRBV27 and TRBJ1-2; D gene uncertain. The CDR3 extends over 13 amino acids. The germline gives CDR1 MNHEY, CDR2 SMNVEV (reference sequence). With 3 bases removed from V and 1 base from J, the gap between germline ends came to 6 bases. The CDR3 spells CASSFDLNYGYTF. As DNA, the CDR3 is TGTGCCAGCAGTTTTGACCTTAACTATGGCTACACCTTC.

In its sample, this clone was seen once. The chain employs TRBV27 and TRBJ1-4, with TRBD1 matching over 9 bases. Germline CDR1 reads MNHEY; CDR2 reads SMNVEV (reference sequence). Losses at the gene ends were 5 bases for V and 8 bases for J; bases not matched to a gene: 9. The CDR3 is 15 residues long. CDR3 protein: CASSLRDRVTEKLFF. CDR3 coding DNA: TGTGCCAGCAGTCTCCGGGACAGGGTTACCGAAAAACTGTTTTTT.

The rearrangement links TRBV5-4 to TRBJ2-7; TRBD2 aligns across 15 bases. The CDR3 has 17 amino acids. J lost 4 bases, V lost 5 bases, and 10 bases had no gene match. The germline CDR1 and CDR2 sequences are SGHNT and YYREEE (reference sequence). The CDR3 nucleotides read TGTGCCAGCAGTTATCCCTCCGGGACTAGCGGGAGGTACGAGCAGTACTTC. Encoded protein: CASSYPSGTSGRYEQYF.

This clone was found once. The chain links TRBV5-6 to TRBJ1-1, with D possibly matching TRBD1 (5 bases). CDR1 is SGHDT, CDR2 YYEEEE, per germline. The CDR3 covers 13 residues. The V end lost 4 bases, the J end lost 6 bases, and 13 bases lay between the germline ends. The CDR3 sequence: CASSNAGSPEAFF. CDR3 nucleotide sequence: TGTGCCAGCAGCAACGCAGGGAGCCCTGAAGCTTTCTTT. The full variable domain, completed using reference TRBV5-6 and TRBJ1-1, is DAGVTQSPTHLIKTRGQQVTLRCSPKSGHDTVSWYQQALGQGPQFIFQYYEEEERQRGNFPDRFSGHQFPNYSSELNVNALLLGDSALYLCASSNAGSPEAFFGQGTRLTVV.

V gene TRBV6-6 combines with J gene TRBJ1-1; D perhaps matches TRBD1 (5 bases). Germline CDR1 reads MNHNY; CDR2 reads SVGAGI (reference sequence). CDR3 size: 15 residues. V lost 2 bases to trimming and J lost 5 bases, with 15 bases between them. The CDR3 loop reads CASSYSGTGGTEAFF. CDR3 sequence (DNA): TGTGCCAGCAGTTACAGCGGGACCGGGGGGACTGAAGCTTTCTTT.

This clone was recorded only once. The CDR3 region has the DNA TGCGCCAGCAGCTTGGTCGGGACAGGGGACGAGCAGTACTTC. This sequence encodes CASSLVGTGDEQYF. This sequence joins TRBV5-1 and TRBJ2-7, with TRBD1 identical over 10 bases. The CDR3 contains 14 residues. The germline V gene encodes CDR1 SGHRS and CDR2 YFSETQ. With 0 bases clipped from V and 5 bases from J, the junction kept 2 bases outside the gene matches.

CDR3 sequence reads: CASSPRGMDTEAFF. For the CDR3, the DNA is TGTGCCAGCAGCCCCCGCGGGATGGACACTGAAGCTTTCTTT. The J gene is TRBJ1-1, the V gene TRBV7-6; D is uncertain. The V gene lost 5 bases and the J gene lost 3 bases, with 13 bases spanning the gap. The CDR3 consists of 14 residues. Germline-derived CDR1 and CDR2 are SGHVS and FNYEAQ. The complete variable domain, with remaining parts taken from reference TRBV7-6 and TRBJ1-1, reads GAGVSQSPRYKVTKRGQDVALRCDPISGHVSLYWYRQALGQGPEFLTYFNYEAQQDKSGLPNDRFSAERPEGSISTLTIQRTEQRDSAMYRCASSPRGMDTEAFFGQGTRLTVV.

The CDR3 loop reads CASAGGLVPDTQYF. DNA for the CDR3: TGCGCCAGCGCCGGGGGGTTAGTCCCAGATACGCAGTATTTT. The V and J genes are TRBV5-1 and TRBJ2-3, with 7 bases aligning to TRBD2. Trimming cost V 7 bases and J 4 bases; bases outside gene matches: 9. This CDR3 spans 14 amino acids. Germline loops: CDR1 SGHRS, CDR2 YFSETQ.